The rows below give T cell receptor beta chains drawn from one sample of a study of beta chain features in type 1 diabetes. Produced via immunoSEQ multiplex PCR; TCRdb's table is partial and in-frame only. The sample has a few hundred thousand clones, roughly a quarter seen once. What was sequenced was naive CD4+ T cells from blood. Receptor source: a woman between 25 and 40 years old with type 1 diabetes. CDR3s leave out the opening cysteine and the closing phenylalanine or tryptophan.

v_call	j_call	cdr3_aa
TRBV9	TRBJ2-3	ASSVGGDPEITDTQY
TRBV27	TRBJ1-5	ASSLGQGNQPQH
TRBV4-2	TRBJ1-1	ASSQDYAWDRNTEAF
TRBV30	TRBJ1-1	AWSVGFGGRYTEAF
TRBV30	TRBJ1-1	AWSVRQGNTEAF
TRBV30	TRBJ1-1	AWTKRGALFRVTEAF
TRBV5-1	TRBJ2-1	ASSFLAANHNEQF
TRBV5-4	TRBJ1-2	ASSLNRDYGYT
TRBV30	TRBJ1-3	AWSVGLGSGNTIY
TRBV6-6	TRBJ2-6	ASRPRSGANVLT